The 3 T cell receptor beta chains reported below all come from one sample, sequenced in a study of blood T cell repertoires in COVID-19. Generated by immunoSEQ multiplex PCR, the TCRdb table keeps only in-frame clones and is missing some. The sample shows roughly 440,000 clones, approximately 90% of them seen only once. Sequenced input: peripheral blood. The receptor source for this set is a woman aged 45-65 years with COVID-19, enrolled during active disease.

The chain links TRBV19 to TRBJ1-4, with TRBD1 as a possible D gene (5 bases). V was cut by 4 bases and J by 8 bases, with 14 bases left in between. The CDR3 is 14 amino acids. The germline V gene has CDR1 LNHDA and CDR2 SQIVND (reference sequence). In DNA, the CDR3 is TGTGCCAGTAGTAGGGTGACAGCAAGCGAAAAACTGTTTTTT. As protein: CASSRVTASEKLFF.

The rearrangement joins TRBV19 to TRBJ1-6; perhaps TRBD1 as D (5 bases). Trimming stripped 3 bases from V and 7 bases from J, with 19 bases between. This CDR3 is 17 amino acids long. Germline V gene lookup returns CDR1 LNHDA and CDR2 SQIVND (reference sequence). This chain's CDR3 is CASSIGWGRGQNSPLHF. CDR3 sequence (DNA): TGTGCCAGTAGTATTGGGTGGGGGAGGGGCCAAAATTCACCCCTCCACTTT.

This rearrangement joins TRBV7-8 to TRBJ2-1, with D perhaps matching TRBD2 (7 bases). V was cut by 4 bases and J by 8 bases, with 15 bases left in between. This CDR3 has 14 residues. Germline V gene sequence: CDR1 SGHVS, CDR2 FQNEAQ. The CDR3 protein is CASSWGGGSYEQFF. The CDR3 coding sequence is TGTGCCAGCAGCTGGGGGGGCGGTTCCTATGAGCAGTTCTTC.